A few counts support the clone carrying this T cell receptor (beta chain). The sample belongs to a study of siplizumab effects on memory and regulatory T cells. The germline V gene has CDR1 SGDLS and CDR2 YYNGEE. Trimming took off 3 bases at V and 3 bases at J, with 6 bases between the two ends. The CDR3 loop spans 12 amino acids. Libraries were prepared by immunoSEQ multiplex PCR; TCRdb keeps only in-frame clonotypes and omits some of them. The sample gives some 97,000 clones, roughly 92% of which show up once; approximately 0.66% is in the top ten. This clonotype was obtained from a human donor in good health. Sequencing was performed on Tregs sorted from blood. The J gene is TRBJ1-2, the V gene TRBV9; D is undetermined. The CDR3 DNA is TGTGCCAGCAGCGAGGCTTACTATGGCTACACCTTC. Its protein product is CASSEAYYGYTF.